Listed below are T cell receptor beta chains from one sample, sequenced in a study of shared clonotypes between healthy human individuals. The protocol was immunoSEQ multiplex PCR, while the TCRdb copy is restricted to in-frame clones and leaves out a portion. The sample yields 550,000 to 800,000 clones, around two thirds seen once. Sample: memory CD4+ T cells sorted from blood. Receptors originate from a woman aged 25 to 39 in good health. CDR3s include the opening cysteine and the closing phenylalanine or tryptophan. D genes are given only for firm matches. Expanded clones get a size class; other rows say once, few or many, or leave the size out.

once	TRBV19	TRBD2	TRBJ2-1	CATKRERDEQFF	TGTGCCACCAAGCGGGAGAGGGATGAGCAGTTCTTC
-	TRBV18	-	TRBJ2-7	CASSPAGREQYF	TGTGCCAGCTCCCCGGCAGGGCGCGAGCAGTACTTC
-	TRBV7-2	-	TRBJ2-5	CASSWRAGSQETQYF	TGTGCCAGCAGCTGGAGGGCGGGGTCCCAAGAGACCCAGTACTTC
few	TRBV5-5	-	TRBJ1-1	CASSFQGTVMNTEAFF	TGTGCCAGCAGCTTTCAGGGGACCGTCATGAACACTGAAGCTTTCTTT
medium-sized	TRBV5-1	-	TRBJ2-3	CASSVPQIRDTQYF	TGCGCCAGCAGCGTGCCTCAGATCAGAGATACGCAGTATTTT
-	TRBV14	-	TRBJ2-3	CASSQVVGAITDTQYF	TGTGCCAGCAGCCAAGTTGTGGGAGCCATCACAGATACGCAGTATTTT
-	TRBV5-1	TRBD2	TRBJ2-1	CASSLGTSGNEQFF	TGCGCCAGCAGCCTCGGGACTAGTGGCAATGAGCAGTTCTTC
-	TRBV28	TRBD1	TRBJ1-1	CASRNRDSLIISVNTEAFF	TGTGCCAGCAGAAACCGGGACAGCTTAATCATTTCGGTGAACACTGAAGCTTTCTTT
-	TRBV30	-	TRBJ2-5	CAWSVERETQYF	TGTGCCTGGAGTGTTGAGAGGGAGACCCAGTACTTC
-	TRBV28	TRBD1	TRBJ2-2	CASSPGGANTGELFF	TGTGCCAGCAGTCCAGGGGGCGCGAACACCGGGGAGCTGTTTTTT